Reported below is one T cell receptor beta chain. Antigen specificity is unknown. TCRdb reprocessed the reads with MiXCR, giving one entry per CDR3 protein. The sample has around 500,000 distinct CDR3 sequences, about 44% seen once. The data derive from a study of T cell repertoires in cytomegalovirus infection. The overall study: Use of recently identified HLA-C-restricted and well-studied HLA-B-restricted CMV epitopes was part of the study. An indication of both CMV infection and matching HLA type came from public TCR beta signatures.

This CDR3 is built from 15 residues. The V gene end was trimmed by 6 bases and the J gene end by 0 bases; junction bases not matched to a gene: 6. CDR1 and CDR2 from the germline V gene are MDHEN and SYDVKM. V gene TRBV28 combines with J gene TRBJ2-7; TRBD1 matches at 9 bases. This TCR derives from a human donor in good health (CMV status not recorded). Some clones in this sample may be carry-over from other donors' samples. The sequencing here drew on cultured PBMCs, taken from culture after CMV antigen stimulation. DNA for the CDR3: TGTGCCAGCAGAAAACAGGGGGCTCGCTCCTACGAGCAGTACTTC. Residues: CASRKQGARSYEQYF.